This T cell receptor beta chain was sequenced for a study of cytomegalovirus exposure and HLA in healthy donors (dated by TCRdb to the late 2010s). Study-level background: According to a later analysis, the 120 or so validation repertoires were produced on the same platform as the roughly 700 repertoires of the first cohort. The study aimed to test whether cataloging public T cell receptors could reveal signatures of past pathogen exposure. In addition to the first cohort of several hundred subjects, a separate validation cohort of 120 different subjects was used. High-throughput TCR immunosequencing, statistical association of individual TCRs with disease status, and machine learning were combined to predict cytomegalovirus infection status. Broader findings and caveats from the paper: The classifier was reported to diagnose cytomegalovirus status with high specificity and sensitivity in both the original and validation cohorts. Across donors, most TCR sequences were observed very rarely, whereas some public TCRs were present in many individuals. In vitro tests confirmed that a few of the cytomegalovirus-associated TCR beta chains recognize cytomegalovirus antigens. Subsequent analysis determined that TCRs grouped into clusters in the first cohort also showed a tendency toward co-occurrence across the approximately 110 validation repertoires, and approximately 94% of cluster scores exceeded 0. A later analysis had no HLA typing for the validation cohort, so co-occurrence there was scored across all 130 or so repertoires. The study listed 150 to 200 TCR beta chains as associated with cytomegalovirus. It was suggested by the authors that the approach could potentially be generalized to other disease states and immunological phenotypes.

Library creation used the immunoSEQ multiplex PCR assay. From the authors' description of their analysis: A statistical classification framework was built for diagnosing cytomegalovirus status from the catalog of TCR beta chain sequences. Sourced from immuneACCESS, this table was stored by TCRdb with only in-frame sequences that have V and J called. A share of the clones is absent; for the studies checked, an unresolved V gene accounts for under half, and the remainder has no known explanation. V, J and clone size reflect that table, while D and trimming were determined from the DNA. The sample has around 56,000 clones on record, 90% to 95% of them singletons. The ten largest clones represent more than 1.5% of the sample. On this clone: This receptor's antigen is unknown. The record has no base qualities; no much larger clone is one base away.

Relative to germline, V is missing 3 bases and J is missing 7 bases, with 13 bases of the junction outside any gene match. The CDR3 starts with the cysteine, ends with the phenylalanine, and has 16 residues. The CDR3 DNA has 48 bases and is translated from base 1. Reading the germline V gene (reference sequence) gives CDR1 SGHNT and CDR2 YYREEE. The donors were included in the validation cohort of approximately 120 subjects, a group kept apart from the approximately 670-subject first cohort. The sequence was collected from a woman in her late teens or twenties in good health and CMV-seropositive. What was sequenced was PBMCs. Here the chain combines TRBV5-4 and TRBJ2-7, and 10 junctional nucleotides match TRBD2. Here is the DNA: TGTGCCAGCAGCTCGGGGCTTAGCGGGGGGCCGTGGGAGCAGTACTTC. Protein translation: CASSSGLSGGPWEQYF. The CDR3, completed at both ends by the reference TRBV5-4 and TRBJ2-7 genes, gives the full variable domain ETGVTQSPTHLIKTRGQQVTLRCSSQSGHNTVSWYQQALGQGPQFIFQYYREEENGRGNFPPRFSGLQFPNYSSELNVNALELDDSALYLCASSSGLSGGPWEQYFGPGTRLTVT.